This section outlines one T cell receptor (beta chain) sequence together with its context. The data were taken from a study of blood T cell repertoires in COVID-19. Study overall: The United States, Italy and Spain provided the acute and convalescent COVID-19 samples. Sources were T cells, B-cell-depleted T cells, or PBMCs; the material itself was cDNA or gDNA.

V was cut by 3 bases and J by 7 bases, with 22 bases left in between. The CDR3 is made up of 16 amino acids. The germline CDR1 and CDR2 sequences are SGDLS and YYNGEE. As originally analysed: It was from reference gene primer amplification that nucleated cell counts were estimated. Here immunoSEQ multiplex PCR was the method, and the copy in TCRdb shows in-frame clones only, minus some. V and J calls and clone size are those listed in that table; D and trimming were worked out from the DNA. The sample carries a few hundred thousand clones, more than 75% recorded once. The sample comprised peripheral blood. The chain recombines TRBV9 with TRBJ1-2; D might be TRBD1 (6 bases). The receptor comes from a man aged 50-59 years with active or convalescent COVID-19. The CDR3 protein is CASSGVSRQVKGGYTF. The CDR3 DNA is TGTGCCAGCAGCGGGGTTTCCCGACAGGTGAAGGGTGGCTACACCTTC.